Included here is one T cell receptor (beta chain) sequence, with context. The source of the sample is a study of OX40 agonist ivuxolimab in advanced cancers. This CDR3 spans 15 amino acids. Germline CDR1 reads LNHDA; CDR2 reads SQIVND (reference sequence). The V gene end was trimmed by 5 bases and the J gene end by 3 bases; junction bases not matched to a gene: 8. Generated by immunoSEQ multiplex PCR, the TCRdb table keeps only in-frame clones and is missing some. The repertoire includes tens of thousands of clones, approximately 86% of them detected once, and 11% sits in the top ten. The rearrangement joins TRBV19 to TRBJ2-7; 9 bases line up with TRBD2. This TCR came from an adult with an advanced solid tumor such as melanoma, head and neck, liver or kidney cancer. The source was CD4+ or CD8+ T cells sorted from blood, collected in a trial of the OX40 agonist ivuxolimab. The CDR3 loop reads CASSYSLAGSYEQYF. The CDR3 DNA follows: TGTGCCAGTAGTTATTCTCTAGCGGGGAGCTACGAGCAGTACTTC.